A selection of T cell receptor beta chains follows, all from one sample in a study of shared clonotypes between healthy human individuals. Profiling relied on immunoSEQ multiplex PCR, and the TCRdb table lists in-frame clones only, not all of them. The data show hundreds of thousands of clones, with about 95% seen just once and 0.09% to 0.13% held by the top ten. The sample consisted of naive CD8+ T cells sorted from blood. All receptors come from a young woman in good health. Each CDR3 is given with its conserved first and last residue. A D gene is named only where the DNA matches it firmly. A clone size is listed for some rows: how often the clone was seen (once, few, many), or a class if it is expanded.

DNA | CDR3 | D | V | length | size | J
TGTGCCATCAGTGATGTGGACGGAGATCAGCCCCAGCATTTT | CAISDVDGDQPQHF | - | TRBV10-3 | 14 | - | TRBJ1-5
TGTGCCACCAGCAGAGGTCGGGAGGGGGCCTACAATGAGCAGTTCTTC | CATSRGREGAYNEQFF | TRBD2 | TRBV15 | 16 | - | TRBJ2-1
TGTGCCAGCAGCCCAGGGGGCGGTAGCTCCTACGAGCAGTACTTC | CASSPGGGSSYEQYF | TRBD1 | TRBV27 | 15 | - | TRBJ2-7
TGTGCCAGCAGCCCCGGACTTCAGAGCTCCTACGAGCAGTACTTC | CASSPGLQSSYEQYF | - | TRBV13 | 15 | - | TRBJ2-7
TGTGCCTGGAGTGTCGGGGACTCCTACGAGCAGTACTTC | CAWSVGDSYEQYF | - | TRBV30 | 13 | once | TRBJ2-7
TGCGCCAGCAGTGAGTGGATCGGGGAGCTGTTTTTT | CASSEWIGELFF | - | TRBV10-2 | 12 | - | TRBJ2-2
TGCAGCGTTGAAGCGGGAGGGAACACCGGGGAGCTGTTTTTT | CSVEAGGNTGELFF | TRBD2 | TRBV29-1 | 14 | - | TRBJ2-2
TGTGCCAGCAGTTCAGGAGGGCCCTATGGCTACACCTTC | CASSSGGPYGYTF | - | TRBV28 | 13 | - | TRBJ1-2
TGTGCCAGCAGTTGGTTTAGCACCGGGGAGCTGTTTTTT | CASSWFSTGELFF | - | TRBV27 | 13 | once | TRBJ2-2
TGTGCCAGCAGTGACACTGACAGGGGCTACGAGCAGTACTTC | CASSDTDRGYEQYF | TRBD1 | TRBV6-1 | 14 | - | TRBJ2-7